The clone carrying this TCR beta chain is medium-sized by share. Clones were read by immunoSEQ multiplex PCR, and TCRdb kept only the in-frame ones, dropping some. The data contain over 150,000 clones, about 80% of them singletons. This specimen comes from a study of blood T cell repertoires in COVID-19. The sample comprised peripheral blood. The sequence derives from a woman aged 60-75 years with COVID-19, enrolled during active disease.

CDR3 amino acids: CASSLAVEYGHGEQFF. DNA of the CDR3: TGCGCCAGCAGCTTGGCCGTGGAGTATGGCCATGGAGAGCAGTTCTTC. The V and J genes are TRBV5-1 and TRBJ2-1; D unresolved. V was shortened by 0 bases and J by 10 bases, with 20 bases between the two germline ends. The V gene's germline CDR1 is SGHRS and CDR2 YFSETQ. This CDR3 is 16 amino acids long.